The next 24 T cell receptor beta chains were all read from a single sample in a study of cytomegalovirus exposure and HLA in healthy donors. The PCR was carried out with 60 Vbeta primers and 13 Jbeta primers. Sequencing was performed with immunoSEQ multiplex PCR; in TCRdb, only in-frame clones are kept and a portion is missing. The sample includes about 130,000 clones, about four fifths of them seen just once. Sequencing used PBMCs. The receptors originated from a woman aged 40 to 50 in good health and CMV-seropositive.

This clone was counted only a few times. The rearrangement joins TRBV27 to TRBJ2-3; D is unclear. The germline gives CDR1 MNHEY, CDR2 SMNVEV (reference sequence). CDR3 length: 13 amino acids. V was shortened by 7 bases and J by 0 bases, with 8 bases between the two germline ends. CDR3 nucleotides: TGTGCCAGCACGCAGTTCAGCACAGATACGCAGTATTTT. Residues: CASTQFSTDTQYF.

This rearrangement joins TRBV7-8 to TRBJ2-2; D might be TRBD1 (5 bases). Trimming stripped 7 bases from V and 4 bases from J, with 25 bases between. CDR1 is SGHVS and CDR2 is FQNEAQ in the germline V gene. The CDR3 has 18 residues. In nucleotides, the CDR3 is TGTGCCAGCAACCTGAACCCAGGCCTACAAAGGGGCACCGGGGAGCTGTTTTTT. Translating gives CASNLNPGLQRGTGELFF.

The chain carries TRBV4-3 and TRBJ2-3; 9 bases line up with TRBD2. V shed 0 bases, J shed 3 bases, and the junction held 1 base outside the gene matches. The CDR3 covers 15 residues. Germline values: CDR1 LGHNA, CDR2 YSLEER. CDR3 sequence reads: CASSQETSGTDTQYF. The CDR3 region has the DNA TGCGCCAGCAGCCAAGAGACTAGCGGAACAGATACGCAGTATTTT.

CDR3: CSVAGSTDTQYF. The CDR3 DNA reads TGCAGCGTTGCGGGGAGCACAGATACGCAGTATTTT. V gene TRBV29-1 combines with J gene TRBJ2-3; D may be TRBD2 (5 bases). The germline gives CDR1 SQVTM, CDR2 ANQGSEA. CDR3 length: 12 amino acids. Trimming took 4 bases from V and 0 from J, leaving 5 bases between them.

The chain couples TRBV9 to TRBJ2-5, with D tentatively TRBD2 (7 bases). CDR1 and CDR2 (germline): SGDLS, YYNGEE. With 0 bases removed from V and 4 bases from J, the gap between germline ends came to 13 bases. The CDR3 totals 15 residues. The CDR3 nucleotides read TGTGCCAGCAGCGTAGTGGGGGGGCGTGGAGAGACCCAGTACTTC. Translating gives CASSVVGGRGETQYF.

Turning to this clone: At one end the junction does not follow the germline gene, possibly because of a read error. The rearrangement links TRBV5-1 to TRBJ2-7; TRBD2 matches at 9 bases. There are 14 residues in the CDR3. CDR1 and CDR2 (germline): SGHRS, YFSETQ. CDR3 amino acids: CASSLEASGVGGAF. CDR3 in DNA: TGCGCCAGCAGCTTGGAGGCTAGCGGGGTTGGGGGAGCGTTC.

The chain employs TRBV20-1 and TRBJ2-3; possibly TRBD2 for D (6 bases). V lost 0 bases, J lost 11 bases, and 9 bases lay in between. This CDR3 has 11 residues. From germline, CDR1 is DFQATT and CDR2 SNEGSKA (reference sequence). The CDR3 region has the DNA TGCAGTGCTAGAGACCCCGGGGGGCAGTATTTT. Its protein is CSARDPGGQYF.

This sequence joins TRBV5-4 and TRBJ2-4; 9 positions match TRBD1. This CDR3 has 17 amino acids. CDR1 SGHNT and CDR2 YYREEE come from the germline V gene (reference sequence). The ends lost 4 bases at V and 2 bases at J; junction bases unmatched: 10. The CDR3: CASSTDRGSFPKNIQYF. The CDR3 DNA reads TGTGCCAGCAGCACGGACAGGGGAAGTTTCCCCAAAAACATTCAGTACTTC.

The genes are TRBV15 and TRBJ2-6; the D is unclear. The germline V gene has CDR1 LNHNV and CDR2 YYDKDF (reference sequence). Trimming shortened V by 5 bases and J by 4 bases, and 6 bases separated the two germline ends. CDR3 size: 13 residues. The CDR3 DNA sequence: TGTGCCACCAGCTCGCGGGGGGCCAACGTCCTGACTTTC. It specifies CATSSRGANVLTF. The full variable domain, its missing parts supplied by reference TRBV15 and TRBJ2-6, is DAMVIQNPRYQVTQFGKPVTLSCSQTLNHNVMYWYQQKSSQAPKLLFHYYDKDFNNEADTPDNFQSRRPNTSFCFLDIRSPGLGDTAMYLCATSSRGANVLTFGAGSRLTVL.

This clone appeared once. The rearrangement joins TRBV5-1 to TRBJ2-7; 15 nucleotides agree with TRBD2. The CDR3 has 17 residues. V shed 4 bases and J 0 bases; nucleotides not matched to a gene: 5. Germline values: CDR1 SGHRS, CDR2 YFSETQ. CDR3 DNA sequence: TGCGCCAGCAGCCCCGGACTAGCGGGAGGGCTCTCCTACGAGCAGTACTTC. Protein product: CASSPGLAGGLSYEQYF.

This sequence joins TRBV7-3 and TRBJ1-1, with a tentative D call TRBD1 (5 bases). Looked up from germline, CDR1 is SGHTA and CDR2 is FQGTGA. V lost 0 bases and J 7 bases, leaving 21 bases between the germline ends. This CDR3 has 17 amino acids. The CDR3 region has the DNA TGTGCCAGCAGCTTAACTATAGGGATTCGGGGGTATGGTGAAGCTTTCTTT. It specifies CASSLTIGIRGYGEAFF.

The chain combines TRBV7-6 with TRBJ2-3; TRBD2 matches 12 bases. Germline V gene data show CDR1 as SGHVS and CDR2 as FNYEAQ. With 5 bases clipped from V and 0 bases from J, the junction kept 12 bases outside the gene matches. The CDR3 totals 19 residues. The chain's CDR3 is CASSKQRTSGKSSTDTQYF. As DNA, the CDR3 is TGTGCCAGCAGCAAACAGCGGACTAGCGGGAAGTCTAGCACAGATACGCAGTATTTT.

This sequence joins TRBV28 and TRBJ2-5; tentative D call: TRBD1 (5 bases). This CDR3 spans 14 amino acids. The germline gives CDR1 MDHEN, CDR2 SYDVKM. The V gene lost 5 bases and the J gene lost 1 base, with 11 bases spanning the gap. Here the CDR3 reads CASSPPDIQETQYF. The CDR3 DNA reads TGTGCCAGCAGTCCGCCGGACATCCAAGAGACCCAGTACTTC.

This chain joins TRBV19 and TRBJ2-7, with TRBD1 matching over 8 bases. Germline V CDR1 and CDR2: LNHDA, SQIVND (reference sequence). Trimming took 5 bases from V and 3 from J; bases not matched to a gene: 12. This CDR3 has 16 residues. The CDR3 nucleotides are TGTGCCAGTAGTTCTGAGGTAGACAGGGGCTACTACGAGCAGTACTTC. It translates to CASSSEVDRGYYEQYF.

The genes are TRBV7-3 and TRBJ2-3; 9 nucleotides line up with TRBD2. This CDR3 has 14 residues. CDR1 and CDR2 from the germline V gene are SGHTA and FQGTGA. Germline trimming cut 4 bases from V and 4 bases from J; bases unmatched to any gene: 3. The DNA for the CDR3 is TGTGCCAGCAGCTCTCGGACTAGCGCAGATACGCAGTATTTT. Its translation is CASSSRTSADTQYF. The full variable domain, in which reference TRBV7-3 and TRBJ2-3 provide the parts outside the CDR3, is GAGVSQTPSNKVTEKGKYVELRCDPISGHTALYWYRQSLGQGPEFLIYFQGTGAADDSGLPNDRFFAVRPEGSVSTLKIQRTERGDSAVYLCASSSRTSADTQYFGPGTRLTVL.

The CDR3, as DNA: TGTGCCACGGAACTCGGGGGGTTGGAGACCCAGTACTTC. Translated, it gives CATELGGLETQYF. The chain links TRBV28 to TRBJ2-5, with 7 bases lining up with TRBD2. Unmatched junction bases numbered 10, after V lost 10 bases and J lost 5 bases. CDR1 and CDR2 (germline): MDHEN, SYDVKM. This CDR3 has 13 residues.

The V call is TRBV19, the J call TRBJ1-1; a weak D match, TRBD1 (5 bases). Germline V lookup: CDR1 LNHDA, CDR2 SQIVND (reference sequence). The length of the CDR3 is 14 residues. With 6 bases removed from V and 1 base from J, the gap between germline ends came to 12 bases. Here the CDR3 DNA reads TGTGCCAGTAGGAAGAGGACAACGAACACTGAAGCTTTCTTT. Translation gives CASRKRTTNTEAFF.

The table lists this clone with a count of one. The chain joins TRBV19 to TRBJ2-3, with 15 nucleotides matching TRBD2. V lost 5 bases to trimming and J lost 4 bases; unmatched junction nucleotides: 10. The CDR3 spans 18 residues. The germline gives CDR1 LNHDA, CDR2 SQIVND (reference sequence). The DNA of the CDR3 is TGTGCCAGTAGTTCCGGACTAGCGGGAGGGCCTCGGGCAGATACGCAGTATTTT. Translated: CASSSGLAGGPRADTQYF. The whole variable domain, remainder taken from reference TRBV19 and TRBJ2-3, is DGGITQSPKYLFRKEGQNVTLSCEQNLNHDAMYWYRQDPGQGLRLIYYSQIVNDFQKGDIAEGYSVSREKKESFPLTVTSAQKNPTAFYLCASSSGLAGGPRADTQYFGPGTRLTVL.

J is TRBJ2-7 and V is TRBV5-1; 8 bases line up with TRBD1. J lost 1 base, V lost 5 bases, and 5 bases had no gene match. The CDR3 has 14 amino acids. Germline loops: CDR1 SGHRS, CDR2 YFSETQ. The CDR3 bases are TGCGCCAGCAGGTCGCGACAGGGGTCCTACGAGCAGTACTTC. This gives the protein CASRSRQGSYEQYF. The variable domain in full, with the rest retrieved from reference TRBV5-1 and TRBJ2-7, is KAGVTQTPRYLIKTRGQQVTLSCSPISGHRSVSWYQQTPGQGLQFLFEYFSETQRNKGNFPGRFSGRQFSNSRSEMNVSTLELGDSALYLCASRSRQGSYEQYFGPGTRLTVT.

This chain joins TRBV2 and TRBJ1-4; maybe TRBD1 (5 bases). CDR1 is SNHLY and CDR2 is FYNNEI in the germline V gene. V was trimmed by 8 bases and J by 7 bases, leaving 17 bases between them. This CDR3 spans 14 amino acids. CDR3: CASGEVPGGEKLFF. The DNA of the CDR3 is TGTGCCAGCGGGGAGGTCCCTGGGGGTGAAAAACTGTTTTTT.

The chain couples TRBV7-6 to TRBJ1-1; TRBD1 aligns across 12 bases. V shed 5 bases and J 5 bases; nucleotides not matched to a gene: 6. The CDR3 runs 15 residues. The V gene's germline CDR1 is SGHVS and CDR2 FNYEAQ. CDR3 sequence reads: CASSLGTGGLTEAFF. In DNA form, the CDR3 reads TGTGCCAGCAGCCTAGGGACAGGGGGCTTGACTGAAGCTTTCTTT.

The CDR3 DNA reads TGTGCCACCAGCAGAGCGGGGGAAAGCTCCTATAATTCACCCCTCCACTTT. This translates into CATSRAGESSYNSPLHF. This chain connects TRBV15 to TRBJ1-6; TRBD1 is a possible D gene (5 bases). CDR1 LNHNV and CDR2 YYDKDF come from the germline V gene (reference sequence). The CDR3 is made up of 17 amino acids. V shed 1 base and J shed 0 bases, with 10 bases lying between them.

The sample holds one count of this clone. The chain couples TRBV30 to TRBJ1-1; 9 bases map to TRBD1. This CDR3 contains 16 residues. CDR1 and CDR2 (germline): GTSNPN, SVGIG (reference sequence). The trim removed 2 bases at V and 1 base at J, leaving 8 bases unmatched. The CDR3 nucleotides read TGTGCCTGGAGTTTCAAGCCGGGACAGGGGAACACTGAAGCTTTCTTT. Protein product: CAWSFKPGQGNTEAFF.

This sequence joins TRBV5-8 and TRBJ2-7; D unresolved. Germline loops: CDR1 SGHTS, CDR2 YDEGEE. Trimming took off 4 bases at V and 2 bases at J, with 10 bases between the two ends. This CDR3 spans 13 amino acids. CDR3 nucleotide sequence: TGTGCCAGCAGCCCCAGCGTGGCCTACGAGCAGTACTTC. Protein: CASSPSVAYEQYF.